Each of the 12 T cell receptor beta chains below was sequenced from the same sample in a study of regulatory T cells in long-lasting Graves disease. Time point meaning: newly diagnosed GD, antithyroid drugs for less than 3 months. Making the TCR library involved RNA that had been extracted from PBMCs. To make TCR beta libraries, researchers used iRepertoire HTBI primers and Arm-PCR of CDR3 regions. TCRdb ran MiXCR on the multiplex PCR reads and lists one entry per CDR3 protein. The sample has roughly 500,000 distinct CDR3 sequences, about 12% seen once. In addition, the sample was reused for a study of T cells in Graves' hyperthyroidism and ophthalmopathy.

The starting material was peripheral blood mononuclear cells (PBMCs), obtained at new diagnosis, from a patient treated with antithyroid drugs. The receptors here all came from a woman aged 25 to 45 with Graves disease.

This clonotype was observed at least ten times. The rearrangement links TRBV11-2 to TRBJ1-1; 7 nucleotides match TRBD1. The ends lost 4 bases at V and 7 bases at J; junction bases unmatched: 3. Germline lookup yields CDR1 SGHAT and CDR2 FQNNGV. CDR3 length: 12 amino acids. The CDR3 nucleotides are TGTGCCAGCAGCTCCCGGACAGGTGAAGCTTTCTTT. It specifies CASSSRTGEAFF.

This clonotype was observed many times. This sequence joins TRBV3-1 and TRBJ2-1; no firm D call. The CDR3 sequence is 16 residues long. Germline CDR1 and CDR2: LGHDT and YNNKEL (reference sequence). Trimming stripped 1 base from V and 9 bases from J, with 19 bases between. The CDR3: CASSQAWPRVKSEQFF. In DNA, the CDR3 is TGTGCCAGCAGCCAAGCGTGGCCCCGGGTAAAAAGTGAGCAGTTCTTC.

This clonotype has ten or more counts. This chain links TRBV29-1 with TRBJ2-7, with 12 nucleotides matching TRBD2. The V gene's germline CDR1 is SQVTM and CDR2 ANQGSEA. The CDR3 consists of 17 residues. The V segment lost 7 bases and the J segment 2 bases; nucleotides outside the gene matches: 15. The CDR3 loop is CSARGRTSGDSTYEQYF. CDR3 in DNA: TGCAGCGCCAGGGGGAGGACTAGCGGGGATTCAACCTACGAGCAGTACTTC.

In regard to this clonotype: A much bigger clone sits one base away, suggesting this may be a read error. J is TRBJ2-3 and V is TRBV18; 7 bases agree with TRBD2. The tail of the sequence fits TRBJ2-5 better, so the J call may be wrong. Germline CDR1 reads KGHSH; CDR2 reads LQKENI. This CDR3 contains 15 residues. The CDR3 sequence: CASSPSPGGREAQYF. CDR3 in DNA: TGTGCCAGCTCACCCAGTCCCGGGGGGAGAGAGGCCCAGTACTTC.

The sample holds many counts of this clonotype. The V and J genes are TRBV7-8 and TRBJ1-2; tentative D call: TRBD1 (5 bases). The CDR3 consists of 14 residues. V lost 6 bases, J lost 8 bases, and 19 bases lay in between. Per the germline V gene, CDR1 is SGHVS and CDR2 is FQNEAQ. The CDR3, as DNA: TGTGCCAGCAGACATCTCCAGGGAAAGGAAGGCTACACCTTC. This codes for CASRHLQGKEGYTF.

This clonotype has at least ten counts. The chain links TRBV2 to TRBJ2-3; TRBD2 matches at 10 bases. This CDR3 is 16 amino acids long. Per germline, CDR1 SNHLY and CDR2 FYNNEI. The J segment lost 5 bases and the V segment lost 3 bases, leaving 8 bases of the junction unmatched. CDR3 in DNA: TGTGCCAGCAGTGAGGCGCTAGCGGGAGTGAAAGATACGCAGTATTTT. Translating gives CASSEALAGVKDTQYF.

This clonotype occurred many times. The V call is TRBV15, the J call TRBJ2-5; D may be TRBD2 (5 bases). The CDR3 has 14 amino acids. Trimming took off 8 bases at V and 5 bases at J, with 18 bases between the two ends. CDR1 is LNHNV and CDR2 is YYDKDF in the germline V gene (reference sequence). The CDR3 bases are TGTGCCACCTCGAACGCGGGTTTGTTTGAGACCCAGTACTTC. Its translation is CATSNAGLFETQYF.

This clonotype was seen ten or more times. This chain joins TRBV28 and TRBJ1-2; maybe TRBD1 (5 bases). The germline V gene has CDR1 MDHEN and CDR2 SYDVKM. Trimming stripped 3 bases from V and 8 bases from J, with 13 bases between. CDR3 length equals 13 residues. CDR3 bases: TGTGCCAGCAGTTTGGGCAGGGTATGGGGCTACACCTTC. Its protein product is CASSLGRVWGYTF.

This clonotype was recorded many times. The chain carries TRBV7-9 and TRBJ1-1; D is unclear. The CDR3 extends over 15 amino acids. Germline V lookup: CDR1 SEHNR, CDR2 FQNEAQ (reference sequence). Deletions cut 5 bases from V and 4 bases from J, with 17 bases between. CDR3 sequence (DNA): TGTGCCAGCAGCCCCCTAGGAACACCCGTCACTGAAGCTTTCTTT. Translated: CASSPLGTPVTEAFF.

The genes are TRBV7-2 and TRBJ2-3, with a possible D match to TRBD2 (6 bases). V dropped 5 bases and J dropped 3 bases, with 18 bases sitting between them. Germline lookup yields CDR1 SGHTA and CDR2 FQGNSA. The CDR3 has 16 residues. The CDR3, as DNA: TGTGCCAGCAGCCCCCCGGACTACCAATATACAGATACGCAGTATTTT. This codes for CASSPPDYQYTDTQYF.

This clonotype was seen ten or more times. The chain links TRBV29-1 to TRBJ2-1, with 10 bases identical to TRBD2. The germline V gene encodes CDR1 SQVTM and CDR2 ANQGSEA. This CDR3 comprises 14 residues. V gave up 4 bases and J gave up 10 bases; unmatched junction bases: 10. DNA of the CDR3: TGCAGCGTTGTAACTAGCGGGAAGGTATGGGAGCAGTTCTTC. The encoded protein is CSVVTSGKVWEQFF.

This CDR3 is CASSLASGYNEQYF. CDR3 DNA sequence: TGCGCCAGCAGCTTGGCCAGCGGGTACAATGAGCAGTACTTC. This sequence joins TRBV5-1 and TRBJ2-3; tentative D call: TRBD2 (6 bases). The J call may be incorrect, as the DNA end agrees better with TRBJ2-7. CDR1 and CDR2 (germline): SGHRS, YFSETQ. This CDR3 contains 14 residues.